The clone carrying this TCR beta chain has a handful of counts. The entry originates in a study of cytomegalovirus exposure and HLA in healthy donors. Overall study context: An earlier analysis found around 100 million unique TCR beta sequences from 200 million or so T cells.

This CDR3 is 16 amino acids long. The V segment lost 3 bases and the J segment 3 bases; nucleotides outside the gene matches: 7. Germline loops: CDR1 LNHDA, CDR2 SQIVND (reference sequence). PCR employed 60 Vbeta and 13 Jbeta primers. Produced via immunoSEQ multiplex PCR; TCRdb's table is partial and in-frame only. The profile shows 250,000 to 300,000 clones, around 90% of them singletons. The sequencing sample was made of PBMCs. This sequence originates from a girl aged 2 to 10 in good health and CMV-seronegative. The gene calls are TRBV19 and TRBJ2-4; TRBD1 matches at 8 bases. CDR3 DNA: TGTGCCAGTAGTATGGATGGGACAGGTTTCAAAAACATTCAGTACTTC. It encodes CASSMDGTGFKNIQYF.